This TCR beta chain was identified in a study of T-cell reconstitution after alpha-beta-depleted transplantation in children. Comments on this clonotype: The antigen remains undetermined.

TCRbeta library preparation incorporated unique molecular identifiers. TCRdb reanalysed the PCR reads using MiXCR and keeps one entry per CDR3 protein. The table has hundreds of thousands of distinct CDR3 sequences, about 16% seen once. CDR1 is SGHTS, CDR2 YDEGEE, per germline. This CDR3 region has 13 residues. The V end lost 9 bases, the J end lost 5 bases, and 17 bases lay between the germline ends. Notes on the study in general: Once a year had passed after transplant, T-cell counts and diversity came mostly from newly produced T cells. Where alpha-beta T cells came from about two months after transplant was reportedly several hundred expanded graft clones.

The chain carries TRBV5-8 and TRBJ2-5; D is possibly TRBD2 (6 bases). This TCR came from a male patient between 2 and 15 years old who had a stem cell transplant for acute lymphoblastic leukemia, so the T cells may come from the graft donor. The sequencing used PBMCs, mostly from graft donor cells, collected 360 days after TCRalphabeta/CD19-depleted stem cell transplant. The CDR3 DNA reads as TGTGCCACCTCAATCGGGGGTTGGGAGACCCAGTACTTC. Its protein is CATSIGGWETQYF.